The clone carrying this T cell receptor beta chain was recorded at least ten times. What it recognizes is unknown. Isolated RNA was reverse transcribed in full, so expressed TCRB transcripts were sequenced. It was found that naive, central memory and regulatory T cell samples averaged approximately 3.9 million reads. Assay: immunoSEQ multiplex PCR; the TCRdb copy retains only in-frame clones and omits some. In the table there are 300,000 or so clones, around 8% of which are singletons. These data originate in a study of beta chain features in type 1 diabetes. Regarding the study as a whole: Reads derived from cDNA could over-represent cells showing high TCR expression. Healthy donors had naive, central memory and Treg TCRB repertoires that appeared less similar than those seen among patients.

The germline gives CDR1 SGHVS, CDR2 FNYEAQ. This CDR3 is 16 amino acids long. V gave up 2 bases and J gave up 7 bases; unmatched junction bases: 11. This TCR was sampled from a woman aged 18-29 years in good health. The chain couples TRBV7-6 to TRBJ2-1; 7 bases agree with TRBD2. Input material: central memory CD4+ T cells from blood. The CDR3 DNA is TGTGCCAGCAGCTTAATGGTTGCGGGAGCTGGGAATGAGCAGTTCTTC. It is translated as CASSLMVAGAGNEQFF.